This T cell receptor beta chain originates from a study of control samples from healthy donors and cancer patients. Clones were read by immunoSEQ multiplex PCR, and TCRdb kept only the in-frame ones, dropping some. The table has tens of thousands of clones, 65% to 85% seen once. The V gene lost 1 base and the J gene lost 2 bases, with 9 bases spanning the gap. This CDR3 has 14 residues. Germline V CDR1 and CDR2: SGHVS, FNYEAQ. This TCR was sampled from a man in his 60s in good health. Sequenced input: blood. This rearrangement joins TRBV7-6 to TRBJ2-7; D call uncertain. DNA for the CDR3: TGTGCCAGCAGCTTAGGAGTGGTCGCCTACGAGCAGTACTTC. Its protein product is CASSLGVVAYEQYF.